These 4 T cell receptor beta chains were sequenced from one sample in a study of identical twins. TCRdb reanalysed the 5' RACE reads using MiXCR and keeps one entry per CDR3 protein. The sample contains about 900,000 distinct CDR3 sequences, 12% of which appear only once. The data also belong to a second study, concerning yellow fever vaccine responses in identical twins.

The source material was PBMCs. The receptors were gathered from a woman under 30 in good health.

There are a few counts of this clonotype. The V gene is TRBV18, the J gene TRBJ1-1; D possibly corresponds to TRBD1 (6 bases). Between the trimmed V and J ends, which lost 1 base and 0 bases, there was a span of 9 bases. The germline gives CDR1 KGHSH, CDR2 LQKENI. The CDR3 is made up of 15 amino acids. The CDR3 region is CASSPRDTMNTEAFF. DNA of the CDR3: TGTGCCAGCTCACCACGGGACACGATGAACACTGAAGCTTTCTTT.

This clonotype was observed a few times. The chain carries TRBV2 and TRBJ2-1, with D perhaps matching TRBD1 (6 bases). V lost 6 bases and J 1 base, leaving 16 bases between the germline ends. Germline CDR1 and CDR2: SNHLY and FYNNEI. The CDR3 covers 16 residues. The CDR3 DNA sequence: TGTGCCAGCAGCAAACTTCCAGGGGATTCCTACAATGAGCAGTTCTTC. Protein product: CASSKLPGDSYNEQFF.

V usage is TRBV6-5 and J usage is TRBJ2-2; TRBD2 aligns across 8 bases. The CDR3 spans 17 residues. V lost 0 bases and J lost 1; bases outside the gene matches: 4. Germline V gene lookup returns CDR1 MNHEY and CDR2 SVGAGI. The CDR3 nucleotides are TGTGCCAGCAGTTACTCGAACCTAGCGGGGAACACCGGGGAGCTGTTTTTT. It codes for CASSYSNLAGNTGELFF.

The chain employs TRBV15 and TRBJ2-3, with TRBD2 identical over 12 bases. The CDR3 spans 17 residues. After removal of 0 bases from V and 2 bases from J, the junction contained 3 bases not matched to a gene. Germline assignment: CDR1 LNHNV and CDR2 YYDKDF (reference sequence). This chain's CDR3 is CATSRDGTSGHTDTQYF. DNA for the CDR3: TGTGCCACCAGCAGAGACGGGACTAGCGGGCACACAGATACGCAGTATTTT.